This T cell receptor beta chain was recovered during a study of Ad26.COV2.S vaccination and SARS-CoV-2 variants. Overall study: Trial arm assignment for the donor was COV1001 Ad26.COV2.S. General observations from the study: Estimates derived from TCR breadth and depth analyses may have underestimated total T cell responses.

Treatment described: roughly 20 received Ad26.COV2.S at low or high dose, single or two shots; several received placebo; per-sample allocation not given. Day 63 after the first injection of vaccine or placebo was the sampling time. V shed 6 bases and J 0 bases; nucleotides not matched to a gene: 13. CDR1 is SNHLY, CDR2 FYNNEI, per germline. CDR3 length: 19 residues. This clone has just a few counts. Antigen: not known. This table comes from immunoSEQ multiplex PCR, and its TCRdb copy is limited to in-frame clones, with some not included. The table lists under 600,000 clones, roughly 87% of them singletons.

The chain is built from TRBV2 and TRBJ1-6, with 8 bases lining up with TRBD1. The clonotype originates from a person aged 18-65 years who received the Ad26.COV2.S COVID-19 vaccine or a placebo. This sample comprised peripheral blood, obtained in a trial of Ad26.COV2.S vaccine versus placebo. The CDR3 DNA reads as TGTGCCAGCAGCATACCGGGACAGGCTAAGAGCTCCTATAATTCACCCCTCCACTTT. It codes for CASSIPGQAKSSYNSPLHF.